This entry lists 6 T cell receptor beta chains sequenced from one sample in a study of T cells after yellow fever vaccination. TCRdb re-called the 5' RACE reads through MiXCR, storing one row per CDR3 protein. The sample records more than 80,000 distinct CDR3 sequences, 4.5% to 6% being singletons. The sample in question was CD8+ T cells sorted from PBMCs, obtained 10 days after the yellow fever booster vaccination. All receptors derive from a man younger than 35 who received the YFV17D yellow fever vaccine.

V gene TRBV19 combines with J gene TRBJ1-1; D uncertain. Trimming pared 9 bases from V and 1 base from J, leaving 6 bases between. CDR1 and CDR2 from the germline V gene are LNHDA and SQIVND (reference sequence). The CDR3 spans 11 residues. The CDR3, as DNA: TGTGCCAGCCTGACGAACACTGAAGCTTTCTTT. It translates to CASLTNTEAFF.

The chain employs TRBV27 and TRBJ2-3; possibly TRBD2 for D (6 bases). V gave up 2 bases and J gave up 5 bases, with 17 bases separating them. The CDR3 covers 16 residues. Germline CDR1 reads MNHEY; CDR2 reads SMNVEV (reference sequence). CDR3 sequence reads: CASSLGVSSVRDTQYF. The DNA for the CDR3 is TGTGCCAGCAGTTTAGGCGTGTCTAGCGTGAGAGATACGCAGTATTTT.

The sample holds many counts of this clonotype. V gene TRBV29-1 combines with J gene TRBJ2-1; TRBD2 is a possible D gene (5 bases). The CDR3 is 11 amino acids. V was clipped by 6 bases and J by 7 bases, with 10 bases between them. CDR1 SQVTM and CDR2 ANQGSEA come from the germline V gene. The CDR3 DNA is TGCAGCGTCCGGGGTGGGAATGAGCAGTTCTTC. Translated: CSVRGGNEQFF.

The genes are TRBV20-1 and TRBJ2-2; D call uncertain. In germline, CDR1 is DFQATT, CDR2 SNEGSKA (reference sequence). Trimming left V 3 bases short and J 5 bases short, with 7 bases between. This CDR3 has 12 residues. The CDR3 loop reads CSASDWTGELFF. DNA of the CDR3: TGCAGTGCTAGCGACTGGACCGGGGAGCTGTTTTTT.

For this clonotype: A single base separates this from a much larger clone, so it may be a read error. The J gene is TRBJ2-1, the V gene TRBV2; D gene unclear. The CDR3 totals 11 residues. CDR1 is SNHLY, CDR2 FYNNEI, per germline. Between the trimmed V and J ends, which lost 4 bases and 3 bases, there was a span of 1 base. In DNA form, the CDR3 reads TGTGCCAGCAGTGGCTACAATGAGCAGTTCTTC. This translates into CASSGYNEQFF.

Only a few counts were recorded for this clonotype. CDR3 DNA sequence: TGTGCCAGCAGCTTGTGGACATCTTCCTACGAGCAGTACTTC. Its protein product is CASSLWTSSYEQYF. This chain joins TRBV7-9 and TRBJ2-7; a possible D gene is TRBD1 (5 bases). V lost 3 bases to trimming and J lost 1 base, with 10 bases between them. CDR1 is SEHNR and CDR2 is FQNEAQ in the germline V gene (reference sequence). The CDR3 extends over 14 amino acids.